The sequence of this T cell receptor beta chain was determined in a study of cytomegalovirus exposure and HLA in healthy donors. Overall study: In a later analysis, the roughly 120 validation repertoires were reported to have used the same platform as the roughly 670 first-cohort repertoires.

As to this clone: No antigen is known for it.

Findings and limits, study-wide: TCR clusters originating in the first cohort tended to co-occur in the roughly 120 validation repertoires, according to a later analysis. The study listed under 200 cytomegalovirus-associated TCR beta chains.

The germline V gene encodes CDR1 MNHEY and CDR2 SMNVEV (reference sequence). The CDR3 is 13 amino acids. Trimming took 2 bases from V and 2 from J; bases not matched to a gene: 0. The validation cohort, a group of 100 to 150 subjects, included the donors and was separate from the approximately 660-subject first cohort. Only in-frame clones appear in the TCRdb table, and some are missing; sequencing was by immunoSEQ multiplex PCR. The table has 200,000 to 250,000 clones, 75% to 90% seen once. This clonotype was sampled from a young woman in good health and CMV-seronegative. The chain employs TRBV27 and TRBJ2-7; TRBD2 agrees at 7 bases. Source material: PBMCs. CDR3 loop: CASSLGRAYEQYF. In DNA form, the CDR3 reads TGTGCCAGCAGTTTAGGGAGGGCCTACGAGCAGTACTTC.